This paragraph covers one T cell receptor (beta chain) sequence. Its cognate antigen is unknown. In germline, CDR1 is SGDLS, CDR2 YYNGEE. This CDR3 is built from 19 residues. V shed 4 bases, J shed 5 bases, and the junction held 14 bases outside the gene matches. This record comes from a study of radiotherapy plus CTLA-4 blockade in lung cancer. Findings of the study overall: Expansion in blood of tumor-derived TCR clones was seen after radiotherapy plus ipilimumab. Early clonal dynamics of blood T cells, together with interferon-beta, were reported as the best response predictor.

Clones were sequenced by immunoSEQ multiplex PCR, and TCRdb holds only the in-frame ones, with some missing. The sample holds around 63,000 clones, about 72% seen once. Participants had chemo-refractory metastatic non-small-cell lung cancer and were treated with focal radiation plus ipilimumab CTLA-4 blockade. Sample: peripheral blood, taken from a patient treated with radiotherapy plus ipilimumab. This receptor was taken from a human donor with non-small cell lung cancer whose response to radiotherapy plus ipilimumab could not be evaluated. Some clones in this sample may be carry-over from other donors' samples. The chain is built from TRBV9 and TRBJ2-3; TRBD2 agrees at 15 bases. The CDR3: CASSPGPGTSGGQRDTQYF. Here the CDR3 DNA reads TGTGCCAGCAGCCCGGGCCCTGGGACTAGCGGGGGGCAGAGAGATACGCAGTATTTT.